What follows is one T cell receptor (beta chain) and its context. A few counts support this clonotype. The target of this receptor is not known. Base quality data are lacking; no much larger clone is found one base away. The treatment or condition label of this sample denotes: allogeneic hematopoietic cell transplantation with graft depleted of TCRalphabeta T cells and CD19 B cells. The transplant recipients were children given TCRalphabeta/CD19-depleted allogeneic hematopoietic cell grafts. The library was produced with PCR. The instrument was an Illumina HiSeq 2500. TCR libraries were prepared with molecular barcoding, using unique molecular identifiers to normalize TCRbeta repertoire quantification. The raw public reads went through TCRdb reprocessing: fastp at Q25, MiXCR clone calling, in-frame beta chains kept. Here each entry gathers all rows of one CDR3 protein and keeps the most common genes and DNA. The sample table shows 600,000 or so distinct CDR3 sequences, and 23% are seen once. Jointly, the top ten make up roughly 13% of the sample.

This entry comes from a study of T-cell reconstitution after alpha-beta-depleted transplantation in children listed by TCRdb under 2016. A note on the overall study: Using TCR repertoire profiling, the study followed T-cell immune reconstitution in a quantitative way in children after TCRalphabeta/CD19-depleted allogeneic hematopoietic cell transplantation. The research as a whole found: Hyperexpanded clone frequencies declined over subsequent months; after one year, T-cell counts and TCRbeta diversity were mostly attributed to newly produced T cells. Apparently early alphabetaT-cell count recovery about two months after transplant reportedly relied on only several hundred rapidly expanded clones derived from non-depleted graft cells. In some patients, the high TCRbeta diversity seen at day 60 was put down to recipient T cells and intrathymic progenitors that had survived conditioning.

The CDR3 contains 15 residues, cysteine and phenylalanine counted. The entry retains the CDR3 DNA only, 45 bases that are in frame from base 1. The junction shows trimming of 0 bases on V and 4 bases on J, plus 11 bases between the germline ends. CDR1 and CDR2 were assigned from the germline V gene as MNHEY and SVGAGI. Material: PBMCs, mostly from graft donor cells, obtained 360 days after TCRalphabeta/CD19-depleted stem cell transplant. The V gene is TRBV6-5 and the J gene is TRBJ2-3; the D gene remains uncertain. The clonotype comes from a boy in the first two years of life who had a stem cell transplant for acute myeloid leukemia, so the T cells may come from the graft donor. The nucleotide sequence is TGTGCCAGCAGTTACTCGATATTAGCTCCAGATACGCAGTATTTT. Translated, it gives CASSYSILAPDTQYF.